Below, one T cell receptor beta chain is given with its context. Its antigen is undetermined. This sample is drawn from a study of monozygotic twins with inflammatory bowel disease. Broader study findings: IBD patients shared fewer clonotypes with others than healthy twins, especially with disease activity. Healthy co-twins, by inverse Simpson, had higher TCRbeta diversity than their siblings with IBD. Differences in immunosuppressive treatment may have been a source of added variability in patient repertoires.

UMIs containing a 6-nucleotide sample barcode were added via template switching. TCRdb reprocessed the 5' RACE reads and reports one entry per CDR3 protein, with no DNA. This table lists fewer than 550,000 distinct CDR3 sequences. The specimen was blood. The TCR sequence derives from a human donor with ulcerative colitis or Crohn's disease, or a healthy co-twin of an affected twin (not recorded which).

The CDR3 sequence is CASSLGGTTDTQYF. This rearrangement joins TRBV5-1 to TRBJ2-3; there is no DNA to check the TCRdb D call of TRBD1. The CDR3 runs to 14 residues. CDR1 and CDR2 from the germline V gene are SGHRS and YFSETQ.